What follows are 20 T cell receptor beta chains derived from one specimen sequenced in a study of T cells in Graves' hyperthyroidism and ophthalmopathy. TCR beta CDR3 region amplification was performed from RNA transcripts. With the HTBI primer set, the TCR CDR3 went through a first round of RT-PCR. MiXCR was run by TCRdb on the multiplex PCR reads, yielding one entry per CDR3 protein. Of hundreds of thousands of distinct CDR3 sequences detected, about 15% appear once; the ten largest clones hold about 3.9%. The sample consisted of blood. These receptors came from a woman aged 40 to 50 with Graves' ophthalmopathy.

This clonotype was recorded at least ten times. V usage is TRBV25-1 and J usage is TRBJ2-7, with D hard to call. This CDR3 spans 15 amino acids. Germline V gene lookup returns CDR1 MGHDK and CDR2 SYGVNS. Trimming shortened V by 1 base and J by 3 bases, and 13 bases separated the two germline ends. In nucleotides, the CDR3 is TGTGCCAGCAGTGAATCTCGGTCGGGTCACTACGAGCAGTACTTC. Protein sequence: CASSESRSGHYEQYF.

Only a few counts were recorded for this clonotype. The chain links TRBV12-3 or TRBV12-4 to TRBJ2-7; D gene uncertain. V gave up 5 bases and J gave up 8 bases, with 10 bases separating them. CDR3 length equals 11 residues. This CDR3 is CASSPKRKQYF. CDR3 nucleotide sequence: TGTGCCAGCAGTCCTAAGCGCAAGCAGTACTTC.

This clonotype was seen repeatedly, ten times or more. The chain uses TRBV7-2 and TRBJ2-5; possibly TRBD2 for D (5 bases). The ends were cut back, 5 bases at V and 0 bases at J, with 10 bases in the middle. There are 14 residues in the CDR3. Germline V CDR1 and CDR2: SGHTA, FQGNSA. CDR3 sequence reads: CASSPKRYQETQYF. CDR3 coding DNA: TGTGCCAGCAGCCCCAAGCGGTACCAAGAGACCCAGTACTTC.

In this sample, this clonotype turned up many times. The chain recombines TRBV11-2 with TRBJ2-7; TRBD2 might be the D (6 bases). The CDR3 is made up of 13 amino acids. Trimming cost V 5 bases and J 3 bases, with 11 bases left between them. The germline CDR1 and CDR2 sequences are SGHAT and FQNNGV. The CDR3 nucleotides are TGTGCCAGCAGCCCGGGAGCGTTCTACGAGCAGTACTTC. Protein: CASSPGAFYEQYF.

This clonotype was observed a handful of times. The chain uses TRBV11-2 and TRBJ1-3; 9 positions agree with TRBD1. The trim removed 5 bases at V and 2 bases at J, leaving 13 bases unmatched. This CDR3 is 18 amino acids long. The germline CDR1 and CDR2 sequences are SGHAT and FQNNGV. CDR3 sequence: CASSPTWDRVPTGNTIYF. The CDR3 DNA follows: TGTGCCAGCAGCCCTACCTGGGACAGGGTTCCGACTGGAAACACCATATATTTT. Based on the CDR3 plus reference TRBV11-2 and TRBJ1-3, the full variable domain is EAGVAQSPRYKIIEKRQSVAFWCNPISGHATLYWYQQILGQGPKLLIQFQNNGVVDDSQLPKDRFSAERLKGVDSTLKIQPAKLEDSAVYLCASSPTWDRVPTGNTIYFGEGSWLTVV.

This clonotype was counted only a few times. The chain couples TRBV5-1 to TRBJ2-7; no definite D call. Germline V lookup: CDR1 SGHRS, CDR2 YFSETQ. Trimming shortened V by 4 bases and J by 6 bases, and 11 bases separated the two germline ends. The CDR3 spans 12 residues. CDR3 nucleotides: TGCGCCAGCAGCCCTGACTCGGCCGAGCAGTACTTC. Its translation is CASSPDSAEQYF. The full variable domain, with the rest looked up from reference TRBV5-1 and TRBJ2-7, is KAGVTQTPRYLIKTRGQQVTLSCSPISGHRSVSWYQQTPGQGLQFLFEYFSETQRNKGNFPGRFSGRQFSNSRSEMNVSTLELGDSALYLCASSPDSAEQYFGPGTRLTVT.

This clonotype was seen repeatedly, ten times or more. This may arise from a read error, as a much more abundant clone is one base away. V gene TRBV6-2 or TRBV6-3 combines with J gene TRBJ1-5; D remains ambiguous. The CDR3 is 15 amino acids. Trimming shortened V by 9 bases and J by 6 bases, and 21 bases separated the two germline ends. Germline CDR1 reads MNHEY; CDR2 reads SVGEGT. DNA of the CDR3: TGTGCCAGTTCGGGCATCATACATCCCGGTCAGCCCCAGCATTTT. Translation: CASSGIIHPGQPQHF.

The chain has TRBV28 and TRBJ2-3; D may be TRBD2 (6 bases). The CDR3 length is 15 residues. Germline CDR1 reads MDHEN; CDR2 reads SYDVKM. The V end lost 4 bases, the J end lost 4 bases, and 15 bases lay between the germline ends. The CDR3 sequence is CASSSPRRDPDTQYF. CDR3 nucleotides: TGTGCCAGCAGTTCCCCGAGGCGGGACCCAGATACGCAGTATTTT.

This clonotype was detected a few times. The J gene is TRBJ2-7, the V gene TRBV9; 10 bases match TRBD1. The trim removed 2 bases at V and 1 base at J, leaving 12 bases unmatched. Per the germline V gene, CDR1 is SGDLS and CDR2 is YYNGEE. The CDR3 has 18 residues. In nucleotides, the CDR3 is TGTGCCAGCAGCGTGGTTGGGGAGGACAGGGGGGCGTCCTACGAGCAGTACTTC. Its protein product is CASSVVGEDRGASYEQYF.

This clonotype was seen repeatedly, ten times or more. This chain connects TRBV10-3 to TRBJ1-2; a possible D gene is TRBD1 (5 bases). The CDR3 has 16 amino acids. Germline V lookup: CDR1 ENHRY, CDR2 SYGVKD. Trimming removed 6 bases from V and 2 bases from J, with 19 bases in between. DNA of the CDR3: TGTGCCATCAGCCCGGGACCCCACAGCCCAAACTATGGCTACACCTTC. It specifies CAISPGPHSPNYGYTF.

This clonotype was recorded at least ten times. J is TRBJ2-2 and V is TRBV15, with TRBD2 matching 10 bases. Germline CDR1 and CDR2: LNHNV and YYDKDF (reference sequence). The CDR3 length is 18 residues. J lost 7 bases, V lost 0 bases, and 11 bases had no gene match. CDR3 in amino acids: CATSRDRGLAGEGGELFF. The CDR3 DNA is TGTGCCACCAGCAGAGATCGTGGGCTAGCGGGAGAAGGCGGGGAGCTGTTTTTT.

The chain carries TRBV7-2 and TRBJ2-7; D unresolved. CDR3 length: 14 amino acids. CDR1 is SGHTA and CDR2 is FQGNSA in the germline V gene. V was shortened by 5 bases and J by 7 bases, with 18 bases between the two germline ends. CDR3 sequence (DNA): TGTGCCAGCAGCGGATCTTTGCCAAGTGGGGAGCAGTACTTC. It yields the protein CASSGSLPSGEQYF.

Ten or more counts support this clonotype. The gene calls are TRBV27 and TRBJ2-5; TRBD1 is a possible D gene (6 bases). The V and J ends lost 4 bases and 2 bases respectively, with 14 bases between them. This CDR3 has 15 amino acids. Germline values: CDR1 MNHEY, CDR2 SMNVEV (reference sequence). The CDR3 protein is CASSSTGWPQETQYF. The CDR3 nucleotides are TGTGCCAGCAGTTCTACAGGGTGGCCACAAGAGACCCAGTACTTC.

The chain recombines TRBV30 with TRBJ1-2; 7 bases match TRBD1. The CDR3 is 13 amino acids. From germline, CDR1 is GTSNPN and CDR2 SVGIG (reference sequence). J lost 8 bases, V lost 4 bases, and 10 bases had no gene match. CDR3 residues: CAWTKQGNDGYTF. The CDR3 DNA reads TGTGCCTGGACAAAACAGGGGAATGACGGCTACACCTTC.

This clonotype showed up many times. This sequence joins TRBV10-2 and TRBJ2-5; 7 bases align to TRBD2. CDR3 length: 13 amino acids. The germline gives CDR1 WSHSY, CDR2 SAAADI. CDR3 residues: CAGGQGPFETQYF. The CDR3 region has the DNA TGCGCGGGAGGGCAGGGCCCCTTCGAGACCCAGTACTTC.

V is TRBV6-1 and J is TRBJ1-1, with D tentatively TRBD1 (5 bases). In germline, CDR1 is MNHNS, CDR2 SASEGT. V lost 1 base and J lost 7, with 13 bases in between. The CDR3 runs to 14 residues. The CDR3 protein is CASSEGDWGGEAFF. CDR3 DNA: TGTGCCAGCAGTGAAGGGGACTGGGGAGGTGAAGCTTTCTTT.

This clonotype was counted ten times or more. V is TRBV20-1 and J is TRBJ2-2; D may be TRBD1 (6 bases). Germline loops: CDR1 DFQATT, CDR2 SNEGSKA (reference sequence). The CDR3 is made up of 15 amino acids. Trimming cost V 1 base and J 4 bases, with 13 bases left between them. The chain's CDR3 is CSARVGGTGTGELFF. The CDR3 DNA sequence: TGCAGTGCTAGAGTAGGGGGAACGGGCACCGGGGAGCTGTTTTTT.

V usage is TRBV9 and J usage is TRBJ1-2; perhaps TRBD1 as D (6 bases). V lost 3 bases to trimming and J lost 2 bases, with 20 bases between them. Looked up from germline, CDR1 is SGDLS and CDR2 is YYNGEE. The CDR3 extends over 17 amino acids. CDR3 sequence (DNA): TGTGCCAGCAGCGCCAATATTTTATCAGGGGCGAACTATGGCTACACCTTC. Protein: CASSANILSGANYGYTF.

There are many counts of this clonotype. The chain couples TRBV19 to TRBJ1-2; TRBD1 matches 7 bases. Germline lookup yields CDR1 LNHDA and CDR2 SQIVND (reference sequence). The CDR3 consists of 17 residues. V gave up 3 bases and J gave up 4 bases; unmatched junction bases: 14. CDR3 nucleotides: TGTGCCAGTAGTATCGACAGGGAAGGAGCGAGTGGCTATGGCTACACCTTC. It translates to CASSIDREGASGYGYTF.

The J gene is TRBJ1-2, the V gene TRBV19; 10 bases agree with TRBD1. The CDR3 runs 13 residues. Germline assignment: CDR1 LNHDA and CDR2 SQIVND (reference sequence). J was trimmed by 10 bases and V by 5 bases; bases with no gene match: 7. The CDR3 is CASSSGTGDDYTF. The CDR3 nucleotides are TGTGCCAGTAGTTCAGGGACAGGGGATGACTACACCTTC.